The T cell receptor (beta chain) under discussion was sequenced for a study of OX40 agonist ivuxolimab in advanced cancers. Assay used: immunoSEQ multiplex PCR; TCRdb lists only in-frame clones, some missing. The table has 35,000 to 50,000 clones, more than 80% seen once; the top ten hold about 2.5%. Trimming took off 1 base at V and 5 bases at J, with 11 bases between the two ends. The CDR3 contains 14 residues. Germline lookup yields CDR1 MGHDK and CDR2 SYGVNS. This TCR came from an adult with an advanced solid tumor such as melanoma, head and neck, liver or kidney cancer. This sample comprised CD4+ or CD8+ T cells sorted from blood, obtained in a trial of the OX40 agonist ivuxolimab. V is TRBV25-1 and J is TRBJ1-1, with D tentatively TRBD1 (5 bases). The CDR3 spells CASSESGDYTEAFF. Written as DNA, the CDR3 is TGTGCCAGCAGTGAATCGGGGGACTATACTGAAGCTTTCTTT.